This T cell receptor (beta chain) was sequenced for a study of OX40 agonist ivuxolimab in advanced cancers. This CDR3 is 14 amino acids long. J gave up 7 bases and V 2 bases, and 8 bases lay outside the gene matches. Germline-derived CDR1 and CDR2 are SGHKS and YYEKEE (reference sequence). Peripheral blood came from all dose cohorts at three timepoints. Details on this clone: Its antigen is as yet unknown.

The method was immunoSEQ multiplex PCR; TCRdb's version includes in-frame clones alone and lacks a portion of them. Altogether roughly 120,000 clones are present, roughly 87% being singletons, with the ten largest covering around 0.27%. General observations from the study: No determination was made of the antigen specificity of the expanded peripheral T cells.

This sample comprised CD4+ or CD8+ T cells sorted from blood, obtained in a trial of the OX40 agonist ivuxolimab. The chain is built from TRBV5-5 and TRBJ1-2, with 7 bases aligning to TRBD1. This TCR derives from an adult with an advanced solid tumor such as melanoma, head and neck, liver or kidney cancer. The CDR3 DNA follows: TGTGCCAGCAGCTTAGAGACAGGGACGTCTGGCTACACCTTC. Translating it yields CASSLETGTSGYTF.